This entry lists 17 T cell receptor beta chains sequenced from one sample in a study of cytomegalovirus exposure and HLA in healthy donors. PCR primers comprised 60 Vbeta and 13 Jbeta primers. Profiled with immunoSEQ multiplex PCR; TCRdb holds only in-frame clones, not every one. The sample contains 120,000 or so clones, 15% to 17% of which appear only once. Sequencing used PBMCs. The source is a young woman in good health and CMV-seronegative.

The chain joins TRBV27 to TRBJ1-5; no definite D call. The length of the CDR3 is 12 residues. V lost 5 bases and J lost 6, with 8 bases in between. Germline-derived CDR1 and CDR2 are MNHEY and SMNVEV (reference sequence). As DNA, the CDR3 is TGTGCCAGCAGTCGGCCGGGTCAGCCCCAGCATTTT. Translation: CASSRPGQPQHF.

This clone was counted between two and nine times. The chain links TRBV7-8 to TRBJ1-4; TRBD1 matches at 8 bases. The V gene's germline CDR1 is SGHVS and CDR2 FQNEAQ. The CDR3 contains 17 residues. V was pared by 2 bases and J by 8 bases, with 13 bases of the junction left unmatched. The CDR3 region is CASSLRVFRGRREKLFF. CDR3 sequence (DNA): TGTGCCAGCAGCTTAAGGGTATTCAGGGGGCGGAGGGAAAAACTGTTTTTT.

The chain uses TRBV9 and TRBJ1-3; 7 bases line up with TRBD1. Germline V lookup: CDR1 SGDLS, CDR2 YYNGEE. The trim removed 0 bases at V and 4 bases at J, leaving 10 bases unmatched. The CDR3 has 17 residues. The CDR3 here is CASSVGDRAIGGNTIYF. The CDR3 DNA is TGTGCCAGCAGCGTAGGGGACAGAGCTATAGGCGGAAACACCATATATTTT.

The CDR3 spells CASSPRRGTMNEQFF. CDR3 coding DNA: TGTGCCAGCAGCCCGAGAAGGGGAACAATGAATGAGCAGTTCTTC. This chain links TRBV5-4 with TRBJ2-1; D perhaps matches TRBD1 (5 bases). This CDR3 comprises 15 residues. V was trimmed by 4 bases and J by 7 bases, leaving 18 bases between them. Germline CDR1 and CDR2: SGHNT and YYREEE (reference sequence).

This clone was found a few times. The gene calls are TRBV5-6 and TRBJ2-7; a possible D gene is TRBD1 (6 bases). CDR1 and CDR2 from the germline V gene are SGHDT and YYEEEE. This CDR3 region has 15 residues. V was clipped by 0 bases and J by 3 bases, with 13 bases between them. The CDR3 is CASSLGRGFLYEQYF. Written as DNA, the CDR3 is TGTGCCAGCAGCTTGGGCAGGGGTTTCCTCTACGAGCAGTACTTC.

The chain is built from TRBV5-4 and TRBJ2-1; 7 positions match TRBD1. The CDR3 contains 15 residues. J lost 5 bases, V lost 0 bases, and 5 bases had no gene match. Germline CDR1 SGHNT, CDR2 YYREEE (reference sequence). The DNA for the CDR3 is TGTGCCAGCAGCTTGGGGGGACAGCCAGACAATGAGCAGTTCTTC. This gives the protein CASSLGGQPDNEQFF.

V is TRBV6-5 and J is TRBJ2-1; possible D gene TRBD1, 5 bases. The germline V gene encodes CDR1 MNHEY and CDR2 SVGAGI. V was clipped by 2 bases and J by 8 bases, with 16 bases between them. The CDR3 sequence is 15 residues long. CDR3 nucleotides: TGTGCCAGCAGTTACATGGATGCGGACAATGATGAGCAGTTCTTC. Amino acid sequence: CASSYMDADNDEQFF.

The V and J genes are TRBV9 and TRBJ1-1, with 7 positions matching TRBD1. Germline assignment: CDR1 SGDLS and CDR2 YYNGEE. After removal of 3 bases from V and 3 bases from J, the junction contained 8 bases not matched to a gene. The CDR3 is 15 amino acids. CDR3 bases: TGTGCCAGCAGCGGAACGGGACAGCCTTACACTGAAGCTTTCTTT. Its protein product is CASSGTGQPYTEAFF. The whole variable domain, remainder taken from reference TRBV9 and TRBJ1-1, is DSGVTQTPKHLITATGQRVTLRCSPRSGDLSVYWYQQSLDQGLQFLIQYYNGEERAKGNILERFSAQQFPDLHSELNLSSLELGDSALYFCASSGTGQPYTEAFFGQGTRLTVV.

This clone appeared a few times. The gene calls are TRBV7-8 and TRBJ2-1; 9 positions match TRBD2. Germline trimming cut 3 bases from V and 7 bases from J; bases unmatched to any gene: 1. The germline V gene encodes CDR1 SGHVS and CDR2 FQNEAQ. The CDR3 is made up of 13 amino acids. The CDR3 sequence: CASSFLAGNEQFF. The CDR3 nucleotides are TGTGCCAGCAGCTTCCTAGCGGGGAATGAGCAGTTCTTC.

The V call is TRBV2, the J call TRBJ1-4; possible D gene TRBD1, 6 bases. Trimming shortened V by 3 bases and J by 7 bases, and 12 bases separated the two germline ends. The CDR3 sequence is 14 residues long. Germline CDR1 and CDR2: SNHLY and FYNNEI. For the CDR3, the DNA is TGTGCCAGCAGTGACAGGGGCCGGGGTGAAAAACTGTTTTTT. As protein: CASSDRGRGEKLFF.

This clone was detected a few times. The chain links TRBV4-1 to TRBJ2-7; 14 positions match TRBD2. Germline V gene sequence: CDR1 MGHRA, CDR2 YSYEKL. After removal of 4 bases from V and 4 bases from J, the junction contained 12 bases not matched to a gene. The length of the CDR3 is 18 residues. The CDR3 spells CASSLNDLGTSGSYEQYF. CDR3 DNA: TGCGCCAGCAGCCTCAATGACCTCGGGACTAGCGGGAGTTACGAGCAGTACTTC.

The DNA of the CDR3 is TGTGCCAGCAGTCCTACCGTCCGACAGGGCCATCAGCCCCAGCATTTT. Its protein product is CASSPTVRQGHQPQHF. The V gene is TRBV27, the J gene TRBJ1-5; 7 positions match TRBD1. The CDR3 spans 16 residues. Germline CDR1 and CDR2: MNHEY and SMNVEV (reference sequence). J lost 5 bases, V lost 5 bases, and 12 bases had no gene match.

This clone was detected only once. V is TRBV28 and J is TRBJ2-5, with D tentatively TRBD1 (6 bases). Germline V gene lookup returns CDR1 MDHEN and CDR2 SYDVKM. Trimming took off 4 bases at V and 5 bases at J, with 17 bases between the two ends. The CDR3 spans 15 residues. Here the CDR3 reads CASSSNRVGWETQYF. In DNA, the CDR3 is TGTGCCAGCAGTTCTAACAGGGTAGGGTGGGAGACCCAGTACTTC.

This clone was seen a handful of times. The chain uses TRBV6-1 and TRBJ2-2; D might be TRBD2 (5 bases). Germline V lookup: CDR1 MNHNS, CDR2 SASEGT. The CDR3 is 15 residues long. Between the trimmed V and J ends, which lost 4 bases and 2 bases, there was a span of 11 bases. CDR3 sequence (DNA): TGTGCCAGCAGTGCTTATAGCGTTAACACCGGGGAGCTGTTTTTT. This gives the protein CASSAYSVNTGELFF.

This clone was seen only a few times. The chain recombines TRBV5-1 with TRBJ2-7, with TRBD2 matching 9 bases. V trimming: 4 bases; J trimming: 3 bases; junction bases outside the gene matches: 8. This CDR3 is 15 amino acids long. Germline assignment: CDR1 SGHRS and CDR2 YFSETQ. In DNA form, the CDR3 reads TGCGCCAGCAGCCCGGAACCTAGCGGGAACTACGAGCAGTACTTC. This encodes CASSPEPSGNYEQYF.

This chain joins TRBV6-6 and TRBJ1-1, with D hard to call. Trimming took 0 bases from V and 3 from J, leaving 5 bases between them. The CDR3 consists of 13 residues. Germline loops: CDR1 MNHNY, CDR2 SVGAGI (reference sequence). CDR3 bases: TGTGCCAGCAGTTACTCGGCCGACACTGAAGCTTTCTTT. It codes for CASSYSADTEAFF.

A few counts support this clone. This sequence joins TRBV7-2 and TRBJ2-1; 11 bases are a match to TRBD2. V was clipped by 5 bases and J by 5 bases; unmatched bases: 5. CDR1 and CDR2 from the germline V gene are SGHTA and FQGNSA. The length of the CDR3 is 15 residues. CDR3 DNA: TGTGCCAGCAGCCTAACTAGCGGGGGCAACAATGAGCAGTTCTTC. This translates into CASSLTSGGNNEQFF.